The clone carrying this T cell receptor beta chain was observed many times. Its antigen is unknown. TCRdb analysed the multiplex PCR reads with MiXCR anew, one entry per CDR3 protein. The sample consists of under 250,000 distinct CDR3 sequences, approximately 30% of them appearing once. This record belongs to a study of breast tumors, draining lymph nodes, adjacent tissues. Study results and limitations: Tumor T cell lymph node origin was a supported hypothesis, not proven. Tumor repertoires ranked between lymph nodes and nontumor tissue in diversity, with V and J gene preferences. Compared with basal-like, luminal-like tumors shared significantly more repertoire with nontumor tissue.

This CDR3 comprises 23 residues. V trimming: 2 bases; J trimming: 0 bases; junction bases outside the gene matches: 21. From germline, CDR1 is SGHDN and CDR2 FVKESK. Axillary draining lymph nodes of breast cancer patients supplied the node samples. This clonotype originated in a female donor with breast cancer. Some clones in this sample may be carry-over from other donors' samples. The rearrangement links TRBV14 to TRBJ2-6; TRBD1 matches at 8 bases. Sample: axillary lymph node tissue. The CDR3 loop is CASSQHGQGPLEGGDSGANVLTF. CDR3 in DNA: TGTGCCAGCAGCCAACATGGACAGGGACCGCTTGAGGGAGGTGACTCTGGGGCCAACGTCCTGACTTTC.